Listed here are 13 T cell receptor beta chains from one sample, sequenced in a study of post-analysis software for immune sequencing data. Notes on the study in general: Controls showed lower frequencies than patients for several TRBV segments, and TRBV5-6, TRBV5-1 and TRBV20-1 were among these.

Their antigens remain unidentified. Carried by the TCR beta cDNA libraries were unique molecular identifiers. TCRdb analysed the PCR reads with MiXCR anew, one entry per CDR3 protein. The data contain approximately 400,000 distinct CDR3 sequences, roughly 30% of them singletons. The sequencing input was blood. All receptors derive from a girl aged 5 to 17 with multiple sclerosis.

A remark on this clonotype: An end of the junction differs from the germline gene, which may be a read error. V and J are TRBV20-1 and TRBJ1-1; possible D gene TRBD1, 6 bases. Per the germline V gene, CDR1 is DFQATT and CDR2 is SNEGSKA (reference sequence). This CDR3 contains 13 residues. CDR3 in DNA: TGCAGTGCTCGAGAGGGGGGTAACACTGAAGCTTTCTTT. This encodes CSAREGGNTEAFF.

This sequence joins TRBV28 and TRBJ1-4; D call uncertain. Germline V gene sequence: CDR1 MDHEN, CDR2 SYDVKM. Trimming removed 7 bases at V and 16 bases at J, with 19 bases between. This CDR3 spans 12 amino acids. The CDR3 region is CASKDFRANPFF. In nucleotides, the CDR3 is TGTGCCAGCAAAGACTTCAGAGCGAATCCGTTTTTT.

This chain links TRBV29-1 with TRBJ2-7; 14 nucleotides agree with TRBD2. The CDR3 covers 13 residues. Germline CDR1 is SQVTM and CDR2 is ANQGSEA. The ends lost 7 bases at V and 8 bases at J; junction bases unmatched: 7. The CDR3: CSAVTSGGAQQYV. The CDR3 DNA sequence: TGCAGCGCCGTGACTAGCGGGGGGGCCCAGCAGTACGTC.

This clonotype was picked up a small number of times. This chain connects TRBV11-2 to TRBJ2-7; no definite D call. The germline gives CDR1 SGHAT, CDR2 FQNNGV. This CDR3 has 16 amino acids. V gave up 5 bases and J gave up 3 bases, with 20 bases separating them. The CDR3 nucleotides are TGTGCCAGCAGCCCCGGGCCCCACTTCTTAGACTACGAGCAGTACTTC. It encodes CASSPGPHFLDYEQYF.

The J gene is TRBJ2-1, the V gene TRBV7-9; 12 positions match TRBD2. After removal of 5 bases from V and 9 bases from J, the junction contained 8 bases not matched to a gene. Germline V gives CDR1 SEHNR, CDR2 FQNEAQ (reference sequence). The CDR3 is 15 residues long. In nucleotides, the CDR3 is TGTGCCAGCAGCCCTTCTAGCGGGGGGGCCGCTGAGCAGTTCTTC. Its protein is CASSPSSGGAAEQFF.

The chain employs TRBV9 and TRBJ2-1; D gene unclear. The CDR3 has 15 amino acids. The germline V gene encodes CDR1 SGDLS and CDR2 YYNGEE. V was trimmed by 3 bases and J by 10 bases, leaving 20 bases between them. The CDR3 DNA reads TGTGCCAGCAGCGATGACGGTGGGATTTTCGACGAGCAGTTCTTC. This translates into CASSDDGGIFDEQFF. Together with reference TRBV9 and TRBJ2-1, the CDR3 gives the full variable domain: DSGVTQTPKHLITATGQRVTLRCSPRSGDLSVYWYQQSLDQGLQFLIQYYNGEERAKGNILERFSAQQFPDLHSELNLSSLELGDSALYFCASSDDGGIFDEQFFGPGTRLTVL.

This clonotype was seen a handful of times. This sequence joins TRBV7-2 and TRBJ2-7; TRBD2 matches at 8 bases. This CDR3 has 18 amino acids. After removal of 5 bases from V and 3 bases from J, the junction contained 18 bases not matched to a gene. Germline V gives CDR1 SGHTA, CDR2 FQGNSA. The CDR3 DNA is TGTGCCAGCAGCAAGTCCCCGGGGGGGAGGGGATCCCTCTACGAGCAGTACTTC. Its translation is CASSKSPGGRGSLYEQYF. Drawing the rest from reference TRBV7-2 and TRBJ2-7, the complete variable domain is GAGVSQSPSNKVTEKGKDVELRCDPISGHTALYWYRQSLGQGLEFLIYFQGNSAPDKSGLPSDRFSAERTGGSVSTLTIQRTQQEDSAVYLCASSKSPGGRGSLYEQYFGPGTRLTVT.

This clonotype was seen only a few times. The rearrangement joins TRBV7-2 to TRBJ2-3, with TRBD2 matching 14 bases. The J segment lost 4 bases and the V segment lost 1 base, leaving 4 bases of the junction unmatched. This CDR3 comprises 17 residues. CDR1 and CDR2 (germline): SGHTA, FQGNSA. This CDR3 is CASSLVTSGGESDTQYF. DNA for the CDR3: TGTGCCAGCAGCTTAGTGACTAGCGGGGGGGAGTCAGATACGCAGTATTTT.

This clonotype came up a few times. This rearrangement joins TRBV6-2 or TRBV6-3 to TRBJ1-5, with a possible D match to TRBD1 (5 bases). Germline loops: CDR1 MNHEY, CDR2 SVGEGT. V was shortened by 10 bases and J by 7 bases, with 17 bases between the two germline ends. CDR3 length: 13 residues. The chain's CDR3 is CATQGGARQPQHF. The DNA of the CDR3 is TGTGCCACCCAAGGCGGGGCAAGGCAGCCCCAGCATTTT.

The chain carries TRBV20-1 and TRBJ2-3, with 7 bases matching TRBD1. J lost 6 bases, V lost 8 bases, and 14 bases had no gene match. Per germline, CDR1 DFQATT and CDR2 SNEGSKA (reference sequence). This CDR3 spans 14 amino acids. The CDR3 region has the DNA TGCAGTACCCCACCCGCGACAGGGTTGGATACGCAGTATTTT. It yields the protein CSTPPATGLDTQYF.

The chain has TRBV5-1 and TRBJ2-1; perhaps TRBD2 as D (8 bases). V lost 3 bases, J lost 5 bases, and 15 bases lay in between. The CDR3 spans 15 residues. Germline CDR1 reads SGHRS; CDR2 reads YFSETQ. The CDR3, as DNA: TGCGCCAGCAGCTCGCGGGGGGACAGAAACAATGAGCAGTTCTTC. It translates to CASSSRGDRNNEQFF. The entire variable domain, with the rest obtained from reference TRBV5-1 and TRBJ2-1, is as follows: KAGVTQTPRYLIKTRGQQVTLSCSPISGHRSVSWYQQTPGQGLQFLFEYFSETQRNKGNFPGRFSGRQFSNSRSEMNVSTLELGDSALYLCASSSRGDRNNEQFFGPGTRLTVL.

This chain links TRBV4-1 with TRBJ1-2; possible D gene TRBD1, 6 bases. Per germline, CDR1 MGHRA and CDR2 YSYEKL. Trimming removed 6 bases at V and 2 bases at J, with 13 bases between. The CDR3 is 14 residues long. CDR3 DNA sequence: TGCGCCAGCAGTCAGACAGGTTCCAACTATGGCTACACCTTC. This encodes CASSQTGSNYGYTF.

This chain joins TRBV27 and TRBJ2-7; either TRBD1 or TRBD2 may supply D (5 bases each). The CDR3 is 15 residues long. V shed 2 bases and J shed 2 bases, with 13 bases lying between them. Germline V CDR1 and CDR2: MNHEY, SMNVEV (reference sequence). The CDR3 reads CASSLEEGPAYEQYF. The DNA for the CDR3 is TGTGCCAGCAGTTTAGAAGAGGGGCCAGCCTACGAGCAGTACTTC.